The clone carrying this T cell receptor (beta chain) was seen just once. Its antigen is not identified. These data come from a study of graft-versus-host responses after intestinal transplantation. The protocol was immunoSEQ multiplex PCR, while the TCRdb copy is restricted to in-frame clones and leaves out a portion. The table lists about 97,000 clones, around 91% of them singletons. Findings of the study overall: Early declines in HvG clones that occurred post-transplant were associated with peak circulating GvH clone levels. Individuals who had graft-donor T cell macrochimerism had allografts that showed high graft-versus-host to host-versus-graft clonal ratios. GvH clones turned up in recipient marrow; some had shown up first in ileum or blood.

The V gene's germline CDR1 is SEHNR and CDR2 FQNEAQ (reference sequence). The CDR3 length is 15 residues. V shed 0 bases and J shed 2 bases, with 9 bases lying between them. The starting material was unstimulated CD4+ T cells sorted from spleen or lymph node cells, obtained before transplant. V gene TRBV7-9 combines with J gene TRBJ2-3; perhaps TRBD1 as D (6 bases). The origin of this receptor is a human donor who was the organ donor for an intestinal transplant. The CDR3 nucleotides are TGTGCCAGCAGCTTAGCGGGGGCAGTCACAGATACGCAGTATTTT. Translation gives CASSLAGAVTDTQYF.